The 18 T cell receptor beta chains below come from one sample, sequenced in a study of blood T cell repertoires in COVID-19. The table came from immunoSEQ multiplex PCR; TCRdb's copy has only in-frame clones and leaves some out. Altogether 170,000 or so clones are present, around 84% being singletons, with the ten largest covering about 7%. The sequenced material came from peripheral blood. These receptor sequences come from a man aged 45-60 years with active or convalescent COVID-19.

The CDR3 DNA sequence: TGCAGTGCAAGTTCAGGGGGTGACACAGATACGCAGTATTTT. As protein: CSASSGGDTDTQYF. V and J are TRBV20-1 and TRBJ2-3, with 7 bases aligning to TRBD1. CDR1 DFQATT and CDR2 SNEGSKA come from the germline V gene (reference sequence). The CDR3 runs to 14 residues. The V segment lost 6 bases and the J segment 2 bases; nucleotides outside the gene matches: 8.

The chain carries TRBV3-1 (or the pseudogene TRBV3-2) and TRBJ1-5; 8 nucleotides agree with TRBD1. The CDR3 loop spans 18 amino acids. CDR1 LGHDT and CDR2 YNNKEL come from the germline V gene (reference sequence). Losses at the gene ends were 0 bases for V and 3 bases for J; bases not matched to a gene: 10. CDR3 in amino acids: CASSQDVVGTGSNQPQHF. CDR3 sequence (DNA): TGTGCCAGCAGCCAAGATGTAGTAGGGACAGGCTCCAATCAGCCCCAGCATTTT.

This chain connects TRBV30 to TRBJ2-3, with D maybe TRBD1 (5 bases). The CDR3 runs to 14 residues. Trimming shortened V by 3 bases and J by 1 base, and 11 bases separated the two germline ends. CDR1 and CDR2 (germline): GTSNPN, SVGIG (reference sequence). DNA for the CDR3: TGTGCCTGGAGAAGGGGTGTTGGCACAGATACGCAGTATTTT. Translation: CAWRRGVGTDTQYF.

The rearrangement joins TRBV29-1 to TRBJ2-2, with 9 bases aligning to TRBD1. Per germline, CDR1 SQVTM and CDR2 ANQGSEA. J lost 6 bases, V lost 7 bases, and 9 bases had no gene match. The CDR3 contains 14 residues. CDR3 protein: CSAGTGIISGELFF. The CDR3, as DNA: TGCAGCGCCGGGACAGGGATTATCTCCGGGGAGCTGTTTTTT.

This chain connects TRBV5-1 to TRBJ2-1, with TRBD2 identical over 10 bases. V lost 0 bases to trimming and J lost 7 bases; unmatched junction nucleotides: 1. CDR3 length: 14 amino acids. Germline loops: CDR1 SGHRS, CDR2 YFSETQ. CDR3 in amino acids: CASSLAAGGNEQFF. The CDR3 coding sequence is TGCGCCAGCAGCTTGGCAGCGGGAGGGAATGAGCAGTTCTTC.

In DNA form, the CDR3 reads TGCGCCAGCAGCCAAGACGGGACACCTGGGGGCTACACCTTC. Protein product: CASSQDGTPGGYTF. The chain couples TRBV4-3 to TRBJ1-2; possibly TRBD1 for D (6 bases). Between the trimmed V and J ends, which lost 0 bases and 8 bases, there was a span of 13 bases. The CDR3 has 14 amino acids. CDR1 is LGHNA and CDR2 is YSLEER in the germline V gene.

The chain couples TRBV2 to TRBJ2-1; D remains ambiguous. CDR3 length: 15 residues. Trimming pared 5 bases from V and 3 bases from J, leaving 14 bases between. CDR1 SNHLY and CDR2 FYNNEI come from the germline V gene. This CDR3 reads CASSPGTPVYNEQFF. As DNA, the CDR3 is TGTGCCAGCAGTCCGGGTACTCCCGTCTACAATGAGCAGTTCTTC.

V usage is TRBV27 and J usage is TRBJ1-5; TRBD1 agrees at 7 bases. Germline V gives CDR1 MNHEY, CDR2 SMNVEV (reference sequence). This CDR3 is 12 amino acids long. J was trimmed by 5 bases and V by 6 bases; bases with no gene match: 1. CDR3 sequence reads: CASRQGHQPQHF. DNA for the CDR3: TGTGCCAGCAGACAGGGGCATCAGCCCCAGCATTTT.

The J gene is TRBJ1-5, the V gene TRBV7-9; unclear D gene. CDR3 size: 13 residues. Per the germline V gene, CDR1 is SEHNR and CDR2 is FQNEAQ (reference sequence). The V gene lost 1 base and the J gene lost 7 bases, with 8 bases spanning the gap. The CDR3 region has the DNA TGTGCCAGCAGCTTAGTCGGGAAACAGCCCCAGCATTTT. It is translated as CASSLVGKQPQHF.

This chain's CDR3 is CASSQTGGAKNIQYF. CDR3 nucleotides: TGCGCCAGCAGCCAGACAGGGGGAGCCAAAAACATTCAGTACTTC. The gene calls are TRBV4-3 and TRBJ2-4; TRBD1 aligns across 9 bases. Germline CDR1 reads LGHNA; CDR2 reads YSLEER. This CDR3 spans 15 amino acids. Trimming took 3 bases from V and 0 from J; bases not matched to a gene: 0.

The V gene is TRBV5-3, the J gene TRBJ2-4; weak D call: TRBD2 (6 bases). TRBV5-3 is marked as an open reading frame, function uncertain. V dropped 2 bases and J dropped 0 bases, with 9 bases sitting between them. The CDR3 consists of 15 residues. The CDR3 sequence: CARSFGSLAKNIQYF. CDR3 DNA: TGTGCCAGAAGCTTCGGGAGCTTAGCCAAAAACATTCAGTACTTC.

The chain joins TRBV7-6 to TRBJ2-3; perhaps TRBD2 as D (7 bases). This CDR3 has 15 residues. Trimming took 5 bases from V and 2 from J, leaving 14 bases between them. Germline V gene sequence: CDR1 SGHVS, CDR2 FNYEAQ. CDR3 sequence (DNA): TGTGCCAGCAGCCACGCGGGGGCCACCACAGATACGCAGTATTTT. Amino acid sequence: CASSHAGATTDTQYF.

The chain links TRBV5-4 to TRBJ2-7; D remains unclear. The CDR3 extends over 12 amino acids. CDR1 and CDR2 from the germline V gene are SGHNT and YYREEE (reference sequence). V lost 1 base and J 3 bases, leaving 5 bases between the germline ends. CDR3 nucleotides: TGTGCCAGCAGCTTGCACAGCTACGAGCAGTACTTC. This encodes CASSLHSYEQYF.

Here the CDR3 reads CASSTGFYGYTF. CDR3 sequence (DNA): TGTGCCAGCAGCACGGGGTTCTATGGCTACACCTTC. This chain uses TRBV7-2 with TRBJ1-2, with D hard to call. The CDR3 has 12 residues. Between the trimmed V and J ends, which lost 5 bases and 4 bases, there was a span of 8 bases. Germline-derived CDR1 and CDR2 are SGHTA and FQGNSA.

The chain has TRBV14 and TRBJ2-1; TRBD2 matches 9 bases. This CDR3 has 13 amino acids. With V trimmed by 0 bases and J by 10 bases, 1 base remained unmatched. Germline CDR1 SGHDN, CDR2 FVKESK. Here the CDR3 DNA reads TGTGCCAGCAGCCAAGAGCTAGCGGGAGAGCAGTTCTTC. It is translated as CASSQELAGEQFF.

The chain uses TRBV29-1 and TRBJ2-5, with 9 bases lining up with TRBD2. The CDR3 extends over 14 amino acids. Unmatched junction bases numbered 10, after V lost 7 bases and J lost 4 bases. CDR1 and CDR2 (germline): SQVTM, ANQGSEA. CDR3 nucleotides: TGCAGCGGACTCCGGGATAGCGGGGGAGAGACCCAGTACTTC. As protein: CSGLRDSGGETQYF. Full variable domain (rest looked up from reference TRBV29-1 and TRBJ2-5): SAVISQKPSRDICQRGTSLTIQCQVDSQVTMMFWYRQQPGQSLTLIATANQGSEATYESGFVIDKFPISRPNLTFSTLTVSNMSPEDSSIYLCSGLRDSGGETQYFGPGTRLLVL.

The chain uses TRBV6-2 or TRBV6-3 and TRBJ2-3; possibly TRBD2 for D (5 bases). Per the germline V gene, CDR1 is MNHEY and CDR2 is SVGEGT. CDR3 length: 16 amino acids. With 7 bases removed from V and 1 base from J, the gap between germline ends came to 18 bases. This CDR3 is CASTPEYQAGTDTQYF. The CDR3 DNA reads TGTGCCAGCACCCCCGAGTATCAAGCGGGCACAGATACGCAGTATTTT.

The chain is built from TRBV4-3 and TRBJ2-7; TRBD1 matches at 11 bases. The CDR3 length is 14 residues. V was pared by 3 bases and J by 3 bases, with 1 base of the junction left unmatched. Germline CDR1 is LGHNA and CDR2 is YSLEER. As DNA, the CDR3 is TGCGCCAGCAGCCAGGACAGGGGGCACTACGAGCAGTACTTC. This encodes CASSQDRGHYEQYF.